These T cell receptor beta chains were read from a single sample in a study of blood T cell repertoires in COVID-19. Sequenced by immunoSEQ multiplex PCR; TCRdb stores in-frame clones only, minus some. The sample yields some 160,000 clones, approximately 83% seen once. Sequencing used peripheral blood. All receptors derive from a man in his 70s with active or convalescent COVID-19. CDR3s include the opening cysteine and the closing phenylalanine or tryptophan. The D gene is left open where the match is weak. Size tells how often a clone was seen (once, few, many) or the class of an expanded clone, and some rows leave it out.

D gene,J gene,clone size,V gene,CDR3 protein,CDR3 DNA
TRBD1,TRBJ1-3,.,TRBV10-2,CASSLQGAGNTIYF,TGCGCCAGCAGCTTACAGGGGGCTGGAAACACCATATATTTT
.,TRBJ1-5,.,TRBV30,CAWSVVGEGNQPQHF,TGTGCCTGGAGTGTAGTAGGGGAAGGCAATCAGCCCCAGCATTTT
TRBD1,TRBJ1-5,.,TRBV29-1,CSVGDSLNQPQHF,TGCAGCGTCGGGGACAGCCTCAATCAGCCCCAGCATTTT
TRBD1,TRBJ1-2,.,TRBV3-1/TRBV3-2,CASSHAGQGFF,TGTGCCAGCAGCCACGCAGGACAGGGGTTCTTC
.,TRBJ1-1,few,TRBV6-2/TRBV6-3,CASSTETRSGTEAFF,TGTGCCAGCAGTACTGAGACCCGATCAGGCACTGAAGCTTTCTTT
.,TRBJ1-5,.,TRBV18,CASSPSGEPQPQHF,TGTGCCAGCTCACCAAGCGGGGAGCCACAGCCCCAGCATTTT
TRBD1,TRBJ1-5,.,TRBV10-2,CASGRTGDQPQHF,TGCGCCAGCGGAAGGACAGGTGATCAGCCCCAGCATTTT
.,TRBJ2-4,.,TRBV19,CASSTDSRIQYF,TGTGCCAGTAGTACGGACTCTCGAATTCAGTACTTC
.,TRBJ1-2,.,TRBV3-1/TRBV3-2,CASSQDRGSYGYTF,TGTGCCAGCAGCCAAGATCGGGGAAGCTATGGCTACACCTTC
TRBD2,TRBJ2-1,.,TRBV19,CASTPTSGTYNEQFF,TGTGCCAGTACCCCTACTAGCGGGACCTACAATGAGCAGTTCTTC
.,TRBJ1-6,.,TRBV6-6,CASSRQGWSYNSPLHF,TGTGCCAGCAGTAGGCAGGGGTGGTCCTATAATTCACCCCTCCACTTT
TRBD1,TRBJ1-2,once,TRBV27,CASSFGDRGNSGYTF,TGTGCCAGCAGTTTTGGGGACAGGGGGAATAGTGGCTACACCTTC
TRBD1,TRBJ1-1,.,TRBV5-6,CASSETTGGSAEAFF,TGTGCCAGCAGCGAAACGACAGGGGGCTCGGCTGAAGCTTTCTTT
TRBD1,TRBJ2-7,.,TRBV14,CASSHLPGQGANSYEQYF,TGTGCCAGCAGCCACCTACCGGGACAGGGGGCGAACTCCTACGAGCAGTACTTC
.,TRBJ1-5,.,TRBV9,CASSYRPEGPQHF,TGTGCCAGCAGCTATCGACCGGAGGGGCCCCAGCATTTT
TRBD2,TRBJ2-1,.,TRBV7-9,CASSLEPSGSSYNEQFF,TGTGCCAGCAGCTTAGAGCCTAGCGGGAGCTCCTACAATGAGCAGTTCTTC
TRBD2,TRBJ2-1,.,TRBV12-5,CASGLGLAGVEQFF,TGTGCTAGTGGTTTGGGACTAGCGGGAGTGGAGCAGTTCTTC
TRBD1,TRBJ1-1,many,TRBV28,CATGGRVGTEAFF,TGTGCCACAGGGGGTCGCGTTGGCACTGAAGCTTTCTTT
TRBD1,TRBJ1-6,.,TRBV7-9,CASSLQGAPSPLHF,TGTGCCAGCAGCTTACAGGGGGCCCCCTCACCCCTCCACTTT
TRBD2,TRBJ2-7,.,TRBV6-2/TRBV6-3,CASSYGDTGLADSYEQYF,TGTGCCAGCAGTTACGGCGATACAGGACTAGCGGACTCCTACGAGCAGTACTTC
TRBD2,TRBJ2-2,.,TRBV4-3,CASSQDWASGSGTGELFF,TGCGCCAGCAGCCAAGATTGGGCTAGCGGGAGTGGCACCGGGGAGCTGTTTTTT
.,TRBJ2-4,.,TRBV4-3,CASSQRQGGENIQYF,TGCGCCAGCAGCCAAAGACAGGGAGGAGAAAACATTCAGTACTTC
.,TRBJ1-4,.,TRBV2,CASSEGRAEKLFF,TGTGCCAGCAGTGAGGGCCGAGCTGAAAAACTGTTTTTT
.,TRBJ1-4,.,TRBV21-1,CASSKALLGTYPPATNEKLFF,TGTGCCAGCAGCAAAGCGCTTTTAGGGACATACCCGCCGGCAACTAATGAAAAACTGTTTTTT
TRBD1,TRBJ1-1,.,TRBV19,CASRNQGGNTEAFF,TGTGCCAGTCGTAATCAGGGGGGAAACACTGAAGCTTTCTTT
TRBD2,TRBJ2-1,.,TRBV19,CASSSGGGGVPEQFF,TGTGCCAGTAGCTCCGGGGGGGGAGGGGTCCCTGAGCAGTTCTTC
TRBD1,TRBJ1-3,.,TRBV3-1/TRBV3-2,CASSRQGAGNTIYF,TGTGCCAGCAGCCGACAGGGGGCCGGAAACACCATATATTTT
TRBD2,TRBJ2-1,once,TRBV30,CAWGKPPGLAQFF,TGTGCCTGGGGAAAGCCACCGGGACTAGCTCAGTTCTTC
.,TRBJ2-1,.,TRBV6-2/TRBV6-3,CASSPWREYNEQFF,TGTGCCAGCAGTCCGTGGAGGGAGTACAATGAGCAGTTCTTC
TRBD2,TRBJ2-1,.,TRBV19,CASSIKLAGAQRYNEQFF,TGTGCCAGTAGTATTAAACTAGCGGGGGCCCAACGATACAATGAGCAGTTCTTC
TRBD1,TRBJ2-1,.,TRBV7-2,CASSLVGGTGINEQFF,TGTGCCAGCAGCTTAGTCGGGGGGACAGGGATCAATGAGCAGTTCTTC
TRBD1,TRBJ2-7,.,TRBV20-1,CSGQGAYEQYF,TGCAGTGGTCAGGGGGCGTACGAGCAGTACTTC
TRBD1,TRBJ2-7,once,TRBV19,CATEDRVFSYEQYF,TGTGCCACTGAGGACAGGGTGTTCTCCTACGAGCAGTACTTC
.,TRBJ2-5,.,TRBV19,CASSNLGGSGTQYF,TGTGCCAGTAGTAACCTTGGGGGGAGTGGGACCCAGTACTTC
TRBD1,TRBJ1-1,.,TRBV5-1,CASSTETDRVNTEAFF,TGCGCCAGCAGCACGGAGACGGACAGGGTGAACACTGAAGCTTTCTTT
.,TRBJ1-5,once,TRBV19,CASSIDHLGGGNQPQHF,TGTGCCAGTAGTATAGATCATCTTGGAGGGGGCAATCAGCCCCAGCATTTT
.,TRBJ2-2,.,TRBV6-2/TRBV6-3,CASSGAALRDTGELFF,TGTGCCAGCAGTGGAGCGGCCCTTCGGGACACCGGGGAGCTGTTTTTT
.,TRBJ1-1,.,TRBV11-2,CASSFTQGAEAFF,TGTGCCAGCAGCTTTACGCAGGGCGCTGAAGCTTTCTTT
TRBD2,TRBJ2-2,few,TRBV7-2,CASSPTSGRDGELFF,TGTGCCAGCAGCCCGACTAGCGGGAGAGACGGGGAGCTGTTTTTT
TRBD1,TRBJ1-5,.,TRBV2,CASSGDRSIQPQHF,TGTGCCAGCAGTGGGGACAGGTCCATTCAGCCCCAGCATTTT
TRBD1,TRBJ1-5,.,TRBV18,CASSPGQGNQPQHF,TGTGCCAGCTCACCAGGACAGGGCAATCAGCCCCAGCATTTT
TRBD1,TRBJ2-1,few,TRBV19,CASSTRDRGNEQFF,TGTGCCAGTAGTACCCGGGACAGGGGCAATGAGCAGTTCTTC
.,TRBJ2-2,.,TRBV9,CASSVARIAGELFF,TGTGCCAGCAGCGTAGCCAGGATAGCCGGGGAGCTGTTTTTT
TRBD2,TRBJ2-1,.,TRBV28,CASASGAHEQFF,TGTGCCAGCGCCAGCGGGGCACATGAGCAGTTCTTC
.,TRBJ1-1,few,TRBV29-1,CSVSAGTNTEAFF,TGCAGCGTTTCGGCGGGTACGAACACTGAAGCTTTCTTT